What follows are 15 T cell receptor beta chains derived from one specimen sequenced in a study of T cell responses to AZD1222 COVID-19 vaccine. Profiling relied on immunoSEQ multiplex PCR, and the TCRdb table lists in-frame clones only, not all of them. The data contain around 150,000 clones, about 90% of them singletons. The sequences come from peripheral blood, collected 28 days after the second dose of the MenACWY control vaccine. The receptors shown here come from an adult who received the MenACWY meningococcal vaccine as a control.

The chain combines TRBV18 with TRBJ2-2; 7 positions match TRBD1. The J segment lost 2 bases and the V segment lost 0 bases, leaving 3 bases of the junction unmatched. The CDR3 totals 16 residues. Germline-derived CDR1 and CDR2 are KGHSH and LQKENI. CDR3 DNA: TGTGCCAGCTCACCACCGGGACAGATTAACACCGGGGAGCTGTTTTTT. Protein sequence: CASSPPGQINTGELFF.

This chain uses TRBV18 with TRBJ2-2; maybe TRBD1 (5 bases). The length of the CDR3 is 14 residues. Trimming shortened V by 3 bases and J by 1 base, and 6 bases separated the two germline ends. Per the germline V gene, CDR1 is KGHSH and CDR2 is LQKENI. This CDR3 is CASSPGQNTGELFF. As DNA, the CDR3 is TGTGCCAGCTCACCGGGGCAGAACACCGGGGAGCTGTTTTTT.

This chain uses TRBV14 with TRBJ2-1; D is perhaps TRBD2 (5 bases). The germline V gene has CDR1 SGHDN and CDR2 FVKESK. The CDR3 extends over 14 amino acids. The ends were cut back, 1 base at V and 5 bases at J, with 9 bases in the middle. CDR3 region: CASSQGGLNNEQFF. CDR3 coding DNA: TGTGCCAGCAGCCAAGGAGGACTCAACAATGAGCAGTTCTTC.

The chain carries TRBV12-5 and TRBJ1-1, with 7 bases matching TRBD1. Losses at the gene ends were 6 bases for V and 5 bases for J; bases not matched to a gene: 3. The germline CDR1 and CDR2 sequences are LGHNT and FRNRAP. The CDR3 consists of 12 residues. CDR3 in amino acids: CASGTGNTEAFF. The CDR3, as DNA: TGTGCTAGTGGGACAGGGAATACTGAAGCTTTCTTT.

The gene calls are TRBV28 and TRBJ1-2; D is ambiguous. Germline V gene data show CDR1 as MDHEN and CDR2 as SYDVKM. The ends were cut back, 5 bases at V and 7 bases at J, with 17 bases in the middle. The CDR3 length is 14 residues. In DNA, the CDR3 is TGTGCCAGCAGTGCTCCCCTGGGCGGCTCTGGCTACACCTTC. Encoded protein: CASSAPLGGSGYTF.

The J gene is TRBJ1-2, the V gene TRBV5-1, with a possible D match to TRBD1 (6 bases). In germline, CDR1 is SGHRS, CDR2 YFSETQ. The CDR3 extends over 15 amino acids. V lost 1 base to trimming and J lost 2 bases, with 12 bases between them. The DNA for the CDR3 is TGCGCCAGCAGCTTGCGGGCAGGGGAGAACTATGGCTACACCTTC. Its protein is CASSLRAGENYGYTF.

The chain uses TRBV5-1 and TRBJ2-1, with TRBD2 as a possible D gene (5 bases). Looked up from germline, CDR1 is SGHRS and CDR2 is YFSETQ. The CDR3 spans 14 residues. Trimming cost V 4 bases and J 1 base, with 9 bases left between them. CDR3 nucleotide sequence: TGCGCCAGCAGCCCCGGGGAATCCTACAATGAGCAGTTCTTC. It is translated as CASSPGESYNEQFF.

The rearrangement links TRBV6-2 or TRBV6-3 to TRBJ2-6; no reliable D call. The CDR3 covers 18 residues. The ends were cut back, 3 bases at V and 4 bases at J, with 19 bases in the middle. From germline, CDR1 is MNHEY and CDR2 SVGEGT. As DNA, the CDR3 is TGTGCCAGCAGTTATCAGGCCAGCAAACCCGCCGGGGCCAACGTCCTGACTTTC. Translating it yields CASSYQASKPAGANVLTF.

The CDR3 DNA follows: TGTGCCAGCAGTTCTCCAGGGGGTCAGCCCCAGCATTTT. It codes for CASSSPGGQPQHF. V gene TRBV6-2 or TRBV6-3 combines with J gene TRBJ1-5, with 7 positions matching TRBD1. The V and J ends lost 4 bases and 6 bases, in that order; junction bases with no gene match: 3. The germline V gene has CDR1 MNHEY and CDR2 SVGEGT. The CDR3 contains 13 residues.

The chain joins TRBV3-1 (or the pseudogene TRBV3-2) to TRBJ2-2; TRBD2 agrees at 12 bases. Germline CDR1 LGHDT, CDR2 YNNKEL (reference sequence). This CDR3 is built from 18 residues. Losses at the gene ends were 4 bases for V and 5 bases for J; bases not matched to a gene: 11. CDR3 in amino acids: CASSPWTSGMGETGELFF. The CDR3 DNA follows: TGTGCCAGCAGCCCTTGGACTAGCGGGATGGGGGAAACCGGGGAGCTGTTTTTT.

This sequence joins TRBV18 and TRBJ1-6; 9 bases are shared with TRBD1. This CDR3 spans 16 amino acids. Germline V lookup: CDR1 KGHSH, CDR2 LQKENI. The trim removed 3 bases at V and 9 bases at J, leaving 9 bases unmatched. The CDR3 DNA sequence: TGTGCCAGCTCACCCCAGGGACAGGGAATTTTTTCACCCCTCCACTTT. Encoded protein: CASSPQGQGIFSPLHF.

The chain carries TRBV9 and TRBJ2-5; TRBD2 aligns across 11 bases. V shed 0 bases and J 0 bases; nucleotides not matched to a gene: 7. Germline V lookup: CDR1 SGDLS, CDR2 YYNGEE. This CDR3 is built from 18 residues. The CDR3 loop is CASSVGLAGGLYQETQYF. The CDR3 nucleotides read TGTGCCAGCAGCGTAGGGCTAGCGGGAGGACTGTACCAAGAGACCCAGTACTTC.

CDR3 sequence: CASSPPSTGTGELFF. The CDR3 coding sequence is TGTGCCAGTAGTCCGCCCTCGACAGGAACCGGGGAGCTGTTTTTT. The chain is built from TRBV19 and TRBJ2-2; TRBD1 might be the D (6 bases). The germline V gene encodes CDR1 LNHDA and CDR2 SQIVND (reference sequence). This CDR3 is built from 15 residues. Between the trimmed V and J ends, which lost 5 bases and 5 bases, there was a span of 15 bases.

CDR3 amino acids: CASRGAYEQYF. In nucleotides, the CDR3 is TGTGCCAGCAGGGGCGCCTACGAGCAGTACTTC. The J gene is TRBJ2-7, the V gene TRBV28; D is unresolved. This CDR3 has 11 amino acids. In germline, CDR1 is MDHEN, CDR2 SYDVKM. The germline V and J ends were trimmed by 6 bases and 2 bases, with 5 bases remaining between them. Variable domain in full (rest from reference TRBV28 and TRBJ2-7): DVKVTQSSRYLVKRTGEKVFLECVQDMDHENMFWYRQDPGLGLRLIYFSYDVKMKEKGDIPEGYSVSREKKERFSLILESASTNQTSMYLCASRGAYEQYFGPGTRLTVT.

V is TRBV14 and J is TRBJ1-1, with TRBD1 matching over 8 bases. J lost 5 bases, V lost 2 bases, and 7 bases had no gene match. The CDR3 consists of 15 residues. Germline values: CDR1 SGHDN, CDR2 FVKESK. This CDR3 reads CASSQRTGSKTEAFF. The CDR3 bases are TGTGCCAGCAGCCAAAGGACAGGGTCGAAGACTGAAGCTTTCTTT.